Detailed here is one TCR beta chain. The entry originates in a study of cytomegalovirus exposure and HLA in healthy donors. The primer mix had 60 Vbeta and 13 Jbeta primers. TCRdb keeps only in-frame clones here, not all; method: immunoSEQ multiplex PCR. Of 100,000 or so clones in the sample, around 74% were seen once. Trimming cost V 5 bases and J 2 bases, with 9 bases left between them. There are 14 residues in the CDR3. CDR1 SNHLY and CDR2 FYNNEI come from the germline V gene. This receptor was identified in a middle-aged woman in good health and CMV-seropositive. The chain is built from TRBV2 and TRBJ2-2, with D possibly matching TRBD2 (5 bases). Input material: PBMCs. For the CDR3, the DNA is TGTGCCAGCAGTTGGACTGAAAACACCGGGGAGCTGTTTTTT. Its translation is CASSWTENTGELFF.